This passage covers 12 T cell receptor beta chains from one sample sequenced in a study of shared clonotypes between healthy human individuals. Method: immunoSEQ multiplex PCR; TCRdb's copy keeps in-frame clones and lacks some. The sample consists of more than 1,200,000 clones, about 98.5% of them appearing once. Sequencing was done on a sample of naive CD4+ T cells sorted from blood. The subset is: CD45RA+ positively selected. These receptors all stem from a man aged 25 to 45 in good health.

This clone was counted once. The V gene is TRBV2, the J gene TRBJ1-1; weak D call: TRBD1 (6 bases). The CDR3 covers 14 residues. CDR1 is SNHLY and CDR2 is FYNNEI in the germline V gene. Trimming stripped 5 bases from V and 10 bases from J, with 20 bases between. The CDR3 nucleotides are TGTGCCAGCAGTACAGGGCCCTCCATCGGAGCAGCTTTCTTT. Encoded protein: CASSTGPSIGAAFF. The full variable domain, its missing parts supplied by reference TRBV2 and TRBJ1-1, is EPEVTQTPSHQVTQMGQEVILRCVPISNHLYFYWYRQILGQKVEFLVSFYNNEISEKSEIFDDQFSVERPDGSNFTLKIRSTKLEDSAMYFCASSTGPSIGAAFFGQGTRLTVV.

This chain connects TRBV11-3 to TRBJ2-2; D is undetermined. CDR3 size: 14 residues. V dropped 5 bases and J dropped 1 base, with 8 bases sitting between them. Germline-derived CDR1 and CDR2 are SGHNT and YENEEA. The CDR3 DNA is TGTGCCAGCAGCCCCCTAGTGAACACCGGGGAGCTGTTTTTT. Residues: CASSPLVNTGELFF.

The chain is built from TRBV28 and TRBJ2-5; 7 positions match TRBD2. J gave up 3 bases and V 2 bases, and 12 bases lay outside the gene matches. This CDR3 comprises 17 residues. Germline values: CDR1 MDHEN, CDR2 SYDVKM. The CDR3 nucleotides are TGTGCCAGCAGTTTACTAGCGGTAGGAAGATTAAAAGAGACCCAGTACTTC. Protein product: CASSLLAVGRLKETQYF. The full variable domain, in which reference TRBV28 and TRBJ2-5 provide the parts outside the CDR3, is DVKVTQSSRYLVKRTGEKVFLECVQDMDHENMFWYRQDPGLGLRLIYFSYDVKMKEKGDIPEGYSVSREKKERFSLILESASTNQTSMYLCASSLLAVGRLKETQYFGPGTRLLVL.

This clone was detected once. The chain uses TRBV5-4 and TRBJ2-6; D gene unclear. CDR3 length: 17 residues. The V end was cut by 0 bases, the J end by 0 bases, with 10 bases between. The germline V gene has CDR1 SGHNT and CDR2 YYREEE (reference sequence). CDR3 nucleotides: TGTGCCAGCAGCTTGGTACCTCCAGGCTCTGGGGCCAACGTCCTGACTTTC. As protein: CASSLVPPGSGANVLTF.

V is TRBV15 and J is TRBJ2-3; D is perhaps TRBD1 (6 bases). The CDR3 runs to 16 residues. Germline CDR1 reads LNHNV; CDR2 reads YYDKDF (reference sequence). V shed 2 bases and J shed 3 bases, with 15 bases lying between them. CDR3 protein: CATSRQPGQLTDTQYF. The CDR3 DNA follows: TGTGCCACCAGCAGACAGCCCGGACAGCTTACAGATACGCAGTATTTT.

The V gene is TRBV7-2, the J gene TRBJ2-3; no clear D gene. Trimming pared 0 bases from V and 6 bases from J, leaving 13 bases between. CDR3 length equals 15 residues. Germline assignment: CDR1 SGHTA and CDR2 FQGNSA. CDR3 DNA sequence: TGTGCCAGCAGCTTAGCGCGCCCTATAGCTGATACGCAGTATTTT. Its protein product is CASSLARPIADTQYF. Full variable domain (remainder filled in from reference TRBV7-2 and TRBJ2-3): GAGVSQSPSNKVTEKGKDVELRCDPISGHTALYWYRQSLGQGLEFLIYFQGNSAPDKSGLPSDRFSAERTGGSVSTLTIQRTQQEDSAVYLCASSLARPIADTQYFGPGTRLTVL.

The V gene is TRBV5-1, the J gene TRBJ2-5; 7 nucleotides align to TRBD1. The CDR3 covers 15 residues. The junction had 14 bases not matched to a gene; V was cut back by 9 bases and J by 3 bases. Germline assignment: CDR1 SGHRS and CDR2 YFSETQ. DNA of the CDR3: TGCGCCATCCCGACAGGGTCCTGCCCAAAAGAGACCCAGTACTTC. It yields the protein CAIPTGSCPKETQYF.

The chain combines TRBV27 with TRBJ2-4; D might be TRBD1 or TRBD2, each matching 6 bases. The germline V gene encodes CDR1 MNHEY and CDR2 SMNVEV (reference sequence). The CDR3 is made up of 16 amino acids. V was clipped by 2 bases and J by 8 bases, with 19 bases between them. In nucleotides, the CDR3 is TGTGCCAGCAGTTTAAGAGGCGGGACAAGGTACCACATTCAGTACTTC. This translates into CASSLRGGTRYHIQYF.

Turning to this clone: In the same sample, other DNA sequences code for this CDR3. The chain employs TRBV4-3 and TRBJ2-3; D uncertain. Trimming removed 0 bases at V and 2 bases at J, with 6 bases between. The CDR3 has 14 residues. Germline CDR1 is LGHNA and CDR2 is YSLEER. CDR3 amino acids: CASSQDVHTDTQYF. The CDR3 DNA reads as TGCGCCAGCAGCCAAGACGTCCACACAGATACGCAGTATTTT.

The table lists this clone with a count of one. V is TRBV2 and J is TRBJ1-5; TRBD1 matches 10 bases. V gave up 6 bases and J gave up 5 bases; unmatched junction bases: 7. This CDR3 is built from 15 residues. The germline V gene has CDR1 SNHLY and CDR2 FYNNEI. CDR3 nucleotides: TGTGCCAGCAGAGCGACAGGGGGCGGGGATCAGCCCCAGCATTTT. Its translation: CASRATGGGDQPQHF.

This clone was observed once. V and J are TRBV5-4 and TRBJ1-2; D not resolved. The V and J ends lost 3 bases and 1 base respectively, with 10 bases between them. Germline assignment: CDR1 SGHNT and CDR2 YYREEE (reference sequence). This CDR3 spans 14 amino acids. The DNA of the CDR3 is TGTGCCAGCAGCTGGGAGGGAGTTAACTATGGCTACACCTTC. Its translation is CASSWEGVNYGYTF.

This sequence joins TRBV9 and TRBJ2-7, with 8 bases aligning to TRBD2. J was trimmed by 3 bases and V by 5 bases; bases with no gene match: 4. There are 13 residues in the CDR3. Germline V gene lookup returns CDR1 SGDLS and CDR2 YYNGEE. The CDR3 bases are TGTGCCAGCAGTGACGGGAGGGGCTACGAGCAGTACTTC. Encoded protein: CASSDGRGYEQYF.